This TCR beta chain was profiled in a study of graft-versus-host responses after intestinal transplantation. As for this clone: Its antigen is currently unknown.

The repertoire was sequenced with immunoSEQ multiplex PCR; TCRdb's copy has only in-frame clones and lacks some. This table has more than 65,000 clones, roughly 87% appearing once. V was pared by 1 base and J by 1 base, with 13 bases between. This CDR3 contains 16 residues. Germline values: CDR1 SGHRS, CDR2 YFSETQ. Study-wide results and limits: Patients who carried graft-donor T cell macrochimerism also had high graft-versus-host to host-versus-graft clonal ratios in their allografts.

The clonotype comes from a human donor who received an intestinal transplant. The sample here was unstimulated CD8+ T cells sorted from spleen or lymph node cells, taken before intestinal transplant. The V call is TRBV5-1, the J call TRBJ2-3; possibly TRBD2 for D (6 bases). The CDR3 protein is CASSLYGGSGTDTQYF. DNA for the CDR3: TGCGCCAGCAGCTTGTATGGGGGGTCTGGCACAGATACGCAGTATTTT.